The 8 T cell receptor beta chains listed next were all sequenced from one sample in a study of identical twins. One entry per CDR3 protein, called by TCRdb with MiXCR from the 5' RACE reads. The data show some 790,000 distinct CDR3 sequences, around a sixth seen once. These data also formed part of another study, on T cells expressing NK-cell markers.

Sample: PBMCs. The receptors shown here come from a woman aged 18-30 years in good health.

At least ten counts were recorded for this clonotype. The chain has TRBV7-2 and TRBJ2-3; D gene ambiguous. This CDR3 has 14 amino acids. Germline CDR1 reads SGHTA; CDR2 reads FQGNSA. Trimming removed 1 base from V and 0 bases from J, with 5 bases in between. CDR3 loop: CASSLVTSTDTQYF. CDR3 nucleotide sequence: TGTGCCAGCAGCTTAGTAACTAGCACAGATACGCAGTATTTT.

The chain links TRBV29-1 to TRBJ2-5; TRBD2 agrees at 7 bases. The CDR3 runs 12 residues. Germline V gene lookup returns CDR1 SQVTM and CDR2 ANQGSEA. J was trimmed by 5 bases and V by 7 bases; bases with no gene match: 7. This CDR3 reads CSGQRGWETQYF. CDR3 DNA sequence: TGCAGCGGCCAGCGGGGCTGGGAGACCCAGTACTTC.

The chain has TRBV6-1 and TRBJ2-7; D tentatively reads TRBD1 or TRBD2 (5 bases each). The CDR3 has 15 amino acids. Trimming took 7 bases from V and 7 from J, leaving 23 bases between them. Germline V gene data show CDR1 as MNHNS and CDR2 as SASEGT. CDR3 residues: CASTARAVGDREQYF. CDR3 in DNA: TGTGCCAGCACCGCCAGGGCTGTCGGGGATCGGGAGCAGTACTTC.

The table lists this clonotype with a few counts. CDR3 protein: CASTRSYTDTQYF. The DNA for the CDR3 is TGTGCCAGCACCCGGTCCTACACAGATACGCAGTATTTT. The chain uses TRBV6-1 and TRBJ2-3, with D hard to call. Deletions cut 7 bases from V and 2 bases from J, with 10 bases between. CDR1 MNHNS and CDR2 SASEGT come from the germline V gene. The CDR3 runs 13 residues.

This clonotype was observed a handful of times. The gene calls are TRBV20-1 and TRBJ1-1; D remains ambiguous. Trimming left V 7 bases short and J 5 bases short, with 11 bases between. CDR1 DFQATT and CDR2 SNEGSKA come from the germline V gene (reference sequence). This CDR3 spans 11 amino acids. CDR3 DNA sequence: TGCAGTGTTGCATCCGCAACTGAAGCTTTCTTT. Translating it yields CSVASATEAFF.

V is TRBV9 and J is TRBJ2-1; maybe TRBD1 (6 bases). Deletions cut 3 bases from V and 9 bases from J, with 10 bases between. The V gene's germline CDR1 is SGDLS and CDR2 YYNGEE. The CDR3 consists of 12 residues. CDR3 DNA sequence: TGTGCCAGCAGCGAAACAGGGAGTGAGCAGTTCTTC. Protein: CASSETGSEQFF.

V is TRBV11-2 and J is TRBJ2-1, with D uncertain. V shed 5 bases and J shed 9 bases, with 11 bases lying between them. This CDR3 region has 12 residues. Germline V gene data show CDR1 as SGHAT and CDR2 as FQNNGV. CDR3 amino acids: CASSVEFSEQFF. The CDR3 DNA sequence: TGTGCCAGCAGCGTTGAATTTAGTGAGCAGTTCTTC. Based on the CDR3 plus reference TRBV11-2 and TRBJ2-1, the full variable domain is EAGVAQSPRYKIIEKRQSVAFWCNPISGHATLYWYQQILGQGPKLLIQFQNNGVVDDSQLPKDRFSAERLKGVDSTLKIQPAKLEDSAVYLCASSVEFSEQFFGPGTRLTVL.

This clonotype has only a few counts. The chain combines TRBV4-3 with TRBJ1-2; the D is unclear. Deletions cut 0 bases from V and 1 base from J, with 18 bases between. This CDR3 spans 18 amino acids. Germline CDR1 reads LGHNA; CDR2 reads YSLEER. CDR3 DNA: TGCGCCAGCAGCCAAGAGTGGCCCGGTCCCTACTTTAACTATGGCTACACCTTC. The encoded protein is CASSQEWPGPYFNYGYTF.